One sample yielded the 26 T cell receptor beta chains listed below, sequenced in a study of PD-L1 blockade in urothelial cancer. The table came from immunoSEQ multiplex PCR; TCRdb's copy has only in-frame clones and leaves some out. The sample includes more than 55,000 clones, around 83% of them seen just once. The sequencing used PBMCs, collected around atezolizumab (anti-PD-L1) treatment. The source is a man aged 45-65 years with urothelial cancer.

CDR3 coding DNA: TGTGCCAGCCGTGGGGAGACAGGGGGCACAGATACGCAGTATTTT. It translates to CASRGETGGTDTQYF. The chain links TRBV27 to TRBJ2-3; 8 nucleotides match TRBD1. V shed 8 bases and J 1 base; nucleotides not matched to a gene: 8. CDR1 is MNHEY and CDR2 is SMNVEV in the germline V gene (reference sequence). The CDR3 consists of 15 residues.

This chain joins TRBV5-4 and TRBJ2-2; the match to TRBD2 covers 11 bases. CDR1 and CDR2 from the germline V gene are SGHNT and YYREEE (reference sequence). The V gene end was trimmed by 0 bases and the J gene end by 5 bases; junction bases not matched to a gene: 9. CDR3 length equals 18 residues. In DNA form, the CDR3 reads TGTGCCAGCAGCTTGGGGCTCATAGCGGGAGGGTCGACCGGGGAGCTGTTTTTT. Translation: CASSLGLIAGGSTGELFF.

CDR3 sequence reads: CASSRPGQGSHEQYF. The CDR3 nucleotides read TGTGCCAGCAGCCGCCCCGGACAGGGTTCCCACGAGCAGTACTTC. This rearrangement joins TRBV28 to TRBJ2-7; 8 nucleotides match TRBD1. From germline, CDR1 is MDHEN and CDR2 SYDVKM. CDR3 length: 15 residues. With V trimmed by 6 bases and J by 5 bases, 12 bases remained unmatched.

V usage is TRBV30 and J usage is TRBJ1-2; 9 bases are shared with TRBD1. Germline trimming cut 4 bases from V and 7 bases from J; bases unmatched to any gene: 16. This CDR3 region has 16 residues. CDR1 is GTSNPN and CDR2 is SVGIG in the germline V gene (reference sequence). Written as DNA, the CDR3 is TGTGCCTGGAAGACAGGGGGGGTTTATACCTCGGGTGGCTACACCTTC. Translation: CAWKTGGVYTSGGYTF.

The rearrangement uses TRBV5-4 and TRBJ2-7; 8 bases agree with TRBD2. The CDR3 extends over 16 amino acids. V lost 4 bases and J lost 4; bases outside the gene matches: 13. CDR1 is SGHNT, CDR2 YYREEE, per germline (reference sequence). As DNA, the CDR3 is TGTGCCAGCAGCGTAGATCCGGGACTAGGGGTGTACGAGCAGTACTTC. Its protein is CASSVDPGLGVYEQYF.

The gene calls are TRBV27 and TRBJ1-1; 7 bases align to TRBD1. The CDR3 contains 12 residues. V shed 1 base and J 11 bases; nucleotides not matched to a gene: 4. Germline lookup yields CDR1 MNHEY and CDR2 SMNVEV (reference sequence). The CDR3 spells CASSLFQGEAFF. The CDR3 DNA sequence: TGTGCCAGCAGTTTATTCCAGGGGGAGGCTTTCTTT.

This chain links TRBV7-9 with TRBJ2-1; 12 nucleotides agree with TRBD2. This CDR3 has 16 residues. V shed 5 bases and J 9 bases; nucleotides not matched to a gene: 11. Germline V gene lookup returns CDR1 SEHNR and CDR2 FQNEAQ (reference sequence). The CDR3 spells CASSPRLAGDPSEQFF. CDR3 nucleotide sequence: TGTGCCAGCAGCCCTCGACTAGCGGGAGACCCCAGTGAGCAGTTCTTC.

This clone was found once. CDR3 sequence reads: CGTLGRVNYGYTF. The CDR3 nucleotides are TGTGGAACTCTCGGCAGGGTTAACTATGGCTACACCTTC. The rearrangement links TRBV28 to TRBJ1-2; D is possibly TRBD1 (5 bases). There are 13 residues in the CDR3. The germline gives CDR1 MDHEN, CDR2 SYDVKM.

This clone is a singleton in its sample. This chain connects TRBV2 to TRBJ2-2; D is undetermined. Germline V lookup: CDR1 SNHLY, CDR2 FYNNEI. The CDR3 runs to 14 residues. Trimming pared 2 bases from V and 7 bases from J, leaving 11 bases between. In DNA, the CDR3 is TGTGCCAGCAGTGAACGCCTAGAACTCGGGGAGCTGTTTTTT. It specifies CASSERLELGELFF. Drawing the rest from reference TRBV2 and TRBJ2-2, the complete variable domain is EPEVTQTPSHQVTQMGQEVILRCVPISNHLYFYWYRQILGQKVEFLVSFYNNEISEKSEIFDDQFSVERPDGSNFTLKIRSTKLEDSAMYFCASSERLELGELFFGEGSRLTVL.

The J gene is TRBJ1-5, the V gene TRBV28, with a possible D match to TRBD1 (5 bases). The germline gives CDR1 MDHEN, CDR2 SYDVKM. Between the trimmed V and J ends, which lost 6 bases and 4 bases, there was a span of 10 bases. CDR3 length: 13 amino acids. CDR3 DNA sequence: TGTGCCAGCAGGGCCCCAGGGAATCAGCCCCAGCATTTT. Translating gives CASRAPGNQPQHF.

This clone was seen only once. The CDR3 here is CATGDTEAFF. The CDR3 DNA is TGTGCCACCGGGGACACTGAAGCTTTCTTT. J is TRBJ1-1 and V is TRBV5-4, with D hard to call. The CDR3 extends over 10 amino acids. V lost 9 bases, J lost 3 bases, and 6 bases lay in between. CDR1 and CDR2 from the germline V gene are SGHNT and YYREEE (reference sequence).

The chain has TRBV18 and TRBJ2-1; TRBD1 aligns across 9 bases. The CDR3 spans 14 residues. The germline CDR1 and CDR2 sequences are KGHSH and LQKENI. Trimming at V came to 3 bases and at J to 9 bases, leaving 6 bases not matched to a gene. CDR3 protein: CASSPSGTGIEQFF. The CDR3 nucleotides are TGTGCCAGCTCACCCTCCGGGACAGGGATTGAGCAGTTCTTC.

The chain has TRBV30 and TRBJ2-5; weak D call: TRBD2 (6 bases). CDR3 size: 13 residues. Per germline, CDR1 GTSNPN and CDR2 SVGIG (reference sequence). V lost 4 bases and J 2 bases, leaving 11 bases between the germline ends. CDR3 in amino acids: CAWTRGPQETQYF. CDR3 nucleotide sequence: TGTGCCTGGACGCGGGGCCCTCAAGAGACCCAGTACTTC.

This sequence joins TRBV7-9 and TRBJ2-5; the D is unclear. V lost 3 bases and J lost 1, with 6 bases in between. The CDR3 covers 13 residues. In germline, CDR1 is SEHNR, CDR2 FQNEAQ (reference sequence). The CDR3 bases are TGTGCCAGCAGCTTCGGCGGCCAAGAGACCCAGTACTTC. It yields the protein CASSFGGQETQYF.

This chain links TRBV5-4 with TRBJ2-5, with 11 bases identical to TRBD2. Germline CDR1 and CDR2: SGHNT and YYREEE (reference sequence). The junction had 1 base not matched to a gene; V was cut back by 2 bases and J by 1 base. This CDR3 contains 15 residues. The CDR3 DNA is TGTGCCAGCAGCTTAACTAGCGGGAGCCAAGAGACCCAGTACTTC. Its translation is CASSLTSGSQETQYF.

This sequence joins TRBV30 and TRBJ2-1, with D unclear. Germline lookup yields CDR1 GTSNPN and CDR2 SVGIG (reference sequence). The CDR3 is made up of 10 amino acids. Trimming pared 4 bases from V and 8 bases from J, leaving 6 bases between. The CDR3 is CAWTEYEQFF. The CDR3 DNA reads as TGTGCCTGGACGGAGTATGAGCAGTTCTTC.

The gene calls are TRBV5-8 and TRBJ2-5; the D gene is possibly TRBD1 (6 bases). Between the trimmed V and J ends, which lost 0 bases and 2 bases, there was a span of 11 bases. CDR1 is SGHTS and CDR2 is YDEGEE in the germline V gene. This CDR3 has 15 amino acids. CDR3 residues: CASSLGDNRQETQYF. The CDR3, as DNA: TGTGCCAGCAGCTTGGGGGACAACCGGCAAGAGACCCAGTACTTC.

This chain links TRBV28 with TRBJ1-1, with D perhaps matching TRBD1 (5 bases). Trimming pared 3 bases from V and 3 bases from J, leaving 14 bases between. CDR1 is MDHEN, CDR2 SYDVKM, per germline. The CDR3 spans 15 residues. CDR3 nucleotides: TGTGCCAGCAGTTTTACAGGTGCTGTCGACACTGAAGCTTTCTTT. Translation gives CASSFTGAVDTEAFF.

CDR3 protein: CATSRSSTQYF. DNA of the CDR3: TGTGCCACCAGCAGATCTAGTACCCAGTACTTC. V is TRBV15 and J is TRBJ2-5, with D unclear. In germline, CDR1 is LNHNV, CDR2 YYDKDF (reference sequence). This CDR3 is 11 amino acids long. V was shortened by 2 bases and J by 8 bases, with 6 bases between the two germline ends.

The chain recombines TRBV4-2 with TRBJ1-4, with 7 bases that match TRBD1. With 4 bases clipped from V and 7 bases from J, the junction kept 6 bases outside the gene matches. The CDR3 is 14 residues long. Looked up from germline, CDR1 is LGHNA and CDR2 is YNFKEQ. CDR3 DNA: TGTGCCAGCAGCCTCGGTACAGGGGTTGAAAAACTGTTTTTT. Encoded protein: CASSLGTGVEKLFF.

This clone was counted once. The CDR3 is CASSESVRNTGELFF. The CDR3 DNA reads TGTGCCAGCAGTGAATCGGTCCGGAACACCGGGGAGCTGTTTTTT. V and J are TRBV2 and TRBJ2-2; no clear D. Germline loops: CDR1 SNHLY, CDR2 FYNNEI. This CDR3 spans 15 amino acids. The V end was cut by 2 bases, the J end by 1 base, with 8 bases between.

This clone was detected a few times. CDR3 sequence (DNA): TGTGCCAGCAGCTTCGGACAGGGACGAGAGACCCAGTACTTC. Translation gives CASSFGQGRETQYF. V is TRBV7-6 and J is TRBJ2-5; 8 bases line up with TRBD1. The CDR3 spans 14 residues. V lost 3 bases to trimming and J lost 4 bases; unmatched junction nucleotides: 4. Germline-derived CDR1 and CDR2 are SGHVS and FNYEAQ. Using reference TRBV7-6 and TRBJ2-5 for the parts outside the CDR3, the full variable domain is GAGVSQSPRYKVTKRGQDVALRCDPISGHVSLYWYRQALGQGPEFLTYFNYEAQQDKSGLPNDRFSAERPEGSISTLTIQRTEQRDSAMYRCASSFGQGRETQYFGPGTRLLVL.

The chain recombines TRBV5-4 with TRBJ2-5; tentatively, D is TRBD2 (6 bases). V lost 1 base and J 1 base, leaving 14 bases between the germline ends. CDR1 is SGHNT and CDR2 is YYREEE in the germline V gene (reference sequence). The CDR3 is made up of 16 amino acids. The CDR3 region has the DNA TGTGCCAGCAGCTTGTTCCAGGGAGGTACCCAAGAGACCCAGTACTTC. Its protein is CASSLFQGGTQETQYF.

J is TRBJ2-3 and V is TRBV5-6; 10 nucleotides align to TRBD2. With V trimmed by 0 bases and J by 5 bases, 9 bases remained unmatched. This CDR3 region has 17 residues. Germline V gene sequence: CDR1 SGHDT, CDR2 YYEEEE. The CDR3 sequence is CASSLALAGAWGDTQYF. The DNA of the CDR3 is TGTGCCAGCAGCTTGGCGCTAGCGGGAGCCTGGGGAGATACGCAGTATTTT.

The chain couples TRBV19 to TRBJ1-1; the D is unclear. Germline V gene lookup returns CDR1 LNHDA and CDR2 SQIVND (reference sequence). Trimming took off 3 bases at V and 1 base at J, with 6 bases between the two ends. The CDR3 runs to 13 residues. The CDR3 DNA sequence: TGTGCCAGTAGTATTTCAGGGAACACTGAAGCTTTCTTT. This sequence encodes CASSISGNTEAFF. The whole variable domain, filled in from reference TRBV19 and TRBJ1-1, reads DGGITQSPKYLFRKEGQNVTLSCEQNLNHDAMYWYRQDPGQGLRLIYYSQIVNDFQKGDIAEGYSVSREKKESFPLTVTSAQKNPTAFYLCASSISGNTEAFFGQGTRLTVV.

This chain connects TRBV15 to TRBJ1-4; D is perhaps TRBD1 (5 bases). CDR3 length: 16 amino acids. CDR1 is LNHNV and CDR2 is YYDKDF in the germline V gene (reference sequence). Trimming removed 0 bases from V and 4 bases from J, with 12 bases in between. Written as DNA, the CDR3 is TGTGCCACCAGCAGAGATAGACAGTCTTATAATGAAAAACTGTTTTTT. Protein sequence: CATSRDRQSYNEKLFF. The full variable domain, completed using reference TRBV15 and TRBJ1-4, is DAMVIQNPRYQVTQFGKPVTLSCSQTLNHNVMYWYQQKSSQAPKLLFHYYDKDFNNEADTPDNFQSRRPNTSFCFLDIRSPGLGDTAMYLCATSRDRQSYNEKLFFGSGTQLSVL.